Shown below are 18 T cell receptor beta chains from a single sample sequenced in a study of beta chain features in type 1 diabetes. General observations from the study: Shortening of TCRB CDR3s, moderate but significant, appeared in all four CD4+ subsets of Type 1 diabetes patients.

Antigens for these TCRs are unknown. TCRB transcripts that were expressed got sequenced, as all of the isolated RNA had been reverse transcribed. Produced via immunoSEQ multiplex PCR; TCRdb's table is partial and in-frame only. The sample records around 260,000 clones, about 20% being singletons. What was sequenced was naive CD4+ T cells from blood. The receptors derive from a middle-aged woman with type 1 diabetes.

This clone was seen a handful of times. The chain has TRBV30 and TRBJ1-1; no clear D gene. The CDR3 is made up of 12 amino acids. Trimming pared 4 bases from V and 8 bases from J, leaving 14 bases between. The germline CDR1 and CDR2 sequences are GTSNPN and SVGIG (reference sequence). The CDR3 coding sequence is TGTGCCTGGACGGGGAAAGGGAGCGAAGCTTTCTTT. Amino acid sequence: CAWTGKGSEAFF.

The gene calls are TRBV28 and TRBJ2-1; no clear D. Germline CDR1 and CDR2: MDHEN and SYDVKM. The CDR3 runs 11 residues. The V gene lost 2 bases and the J gene lost 10 bases, with 6 bases spanning the gap. CDR3 sequence (DNA): TGTGCCAGCAGTTTAACCGGGGAGCAGTTCTTC. The encoded protein is CASSLTGEQFF.

Only a few counts were recorded for this clone. This rearrangement joins TRBV6-5 to TRBJ2-1; 14 bases agree with TRBD2. Germline V gene lookup returns CDR1 MNHEY and CDR2 SVGAGI. The trim removed 6 bases at V and 10 bases at J, leaving 8 bases unmatched. This CDR3 is built from 15 residues. The CDR3 reads CASSPGLAGGEEQFF. As DNA, the CDR3 is TGTGCCAGCAGCCCCGGACTAGCGGGGGGAGAGGAGCAGTTCTTC.

To note about this clone: Germline is not matched at one junction end, which may reflect a read error. This chain connects TRBV6-5 to TRBJ2-4, with 7 bases aligning to TRBD1. The CDR3 runs 16 residues. The germline V gene encodes CDR1 MNHEY and CDR2 SVGAGI. CDR3 residues: CASSYSEGTAQNIQYF. The CDR3 DNA reads as TGTGCCAGCAGTTACTCAGAGGGGACAGCCCAAAACATTCAGTACTTC.

This chain joins TRBV6-6 and TRBJ2-1; D may be TRBD1 (5 bases). Germline V gene data show CDR1 as MNHNY and CDR2 as SVGAGI (reference sequence). The CDR3 totals 12 residues. V dropped 4 bases and J dropped 9 bases, with 10 bases sitting between them. CDR3: CASSSSRGEQFF. In nucleotides, the CDR3 is TGTGCCAGCAGTTCCAGTAGGGGTGAGCAGTTCTTC.

The gene calls are TRBV6-1 and TRBJ2-6; 13 bases match TRBD2. Germline assignment: CDR1 MNHNS and CDR2 SASEGT. There are 18 residues in the CDR3. With 3 bases clipped from V and 2 bases from J, the junction kept 4 bases outside the gene matches. The CDR3 nucleotides read TGTGCCAGCAGTGATAGGACTAGCGGGAGCACTGGGGCCAACGTCCTGACTTTC. Translating it yields CASSDRTSGSTGANVLTF.

This clone was found a few times. This chain joins TRBV5-1 and TRBJ2-1; 8 bases line up with TRBD2. V dropped 3 bases and J dropped 0; count of bases not matched to a gene: 2. This CDR3 region has 15 residues. Germline V CDR1 and CDR2: SGHRS, YFSETQ. CDR3: CASSSGGSSYNEQFF. CDR3 in DNA: TGCGCCAGCAGCTCGGGGGGGAGCTCCTACAATGAGCAGTTCTTC.

The chain joins TRBV4-3 to TRBJ2-7; D may be TRBD2 (5 bases). The germline CDR1 and CDR2 sequences are LGHNA and YSLEER. This CDR3 spans 15 amino acids. V lost 6 bases and J 4 bases, leaving 19 bases between the germline ends. This chain's CDR3 is CASSQRRSAGYEQYF. Here the CDR3 DNA reads TGCGCCAGCAGTCAAAGGAGGTCGGCCGGTTACGAGCAGTACTTC.

This clone has only a few counts. The rearrangement links TRBV6-5 to TRBJ2-7; possibly TRBD2 for D (6 bases). V was pared by 8 bases and J by 1 base, with 15 bases between. CDR1 is MNHEY and CDR2 is SVGAGI in the germline V gene. The CDR3 is 14 residues long. CDR3 protein: CASAGRGISYEQYF. As DNA, the CDR3 is TGTGCCAGCGCGGGGCGAGGGATATCCTACGAGCAGTACTTC.

As for this clone: The sample holds other DNA sequences that translate to the same CDR3. The chain carries TRBV5-4 and TRBJ1-3, with TRBD1 identical over 8 bases. V lost 3 bases and J lost 4; bases outside the gene matches: 0. The CDR3 sequence is 13 residues long. In germline, CDR1 is SGHNT, CDR2 YYREEE (reference sequence). The CDR3 spells CASSSGGGNTIYF. CDR3 DNA sequence: TGTGCCAGCAGCTCAGGGGGCGGAAACACCATATATTTT.

The rearrangement links TRBV10-2 to TRBJ1-2; D is undetermined. The CDR3 contains 13 residues. Trimming shortened V by 0 bases and J by 3 bases, and 5 bases separated the two germline ends. Germline V CDR1 and CDR2: WSHSY, SAAADI. The CDR3 sequence: CASSESPYYGYTF. For the CDR3, the DNA is TGCGCCAGCAGTGAGTCCCCATACTATGGCTACACCTTC.

The chain combines TRBV7-9 with TRBJ1-1, with a tentative D call TRBD1 (5 bases). Germline lookup yields CDR1 SEHNR and CDR2 FQNEAQ (reference sequence). The germline V and J ends were trimmed by 4 bases and 2 bases, with 11 bases remaining between them. This CDR3 has 14 amino acids. CDR3 in amino acids: CASSSFQGNTEAFF. CDR3 bases: TGTGCCAGCAGCTCCTTCCAGGGTAACACTGAAGCTTTCTTT. The variable domain in full, with the rest retrieved from reference TRBV7-9 and TRBJ1-1, is DTGVSQNPRHKITKRGQNVTFRCDPISEHNRLYWYRQTLGQGPEFLTYFQNEAQLEKSRLLSDRFSAERPKGSFSTLEIQRTEQGDSAMYLCASSSFQGNTEAFFGQGTRLTVV.

This clone has more than one count but fewer than ten. The chain has TRBV30 and TRBJ1-5; D gene uncertain. V dropped 4 bases and J dropped 6 bases, with 13 bases sitting between them. Germline assignment: CDR1 GTSNPN and CDR2 SVGIG (reference sequence). The CDR3 has 13 residues. For the CDR3, the DNA is TGTGCCTGGAATCTGGCTCCAGGTCAGCCCCAGCATTTT. It encodes CAWNLAPGQPQHF.

This clone has only a few counts. The genes are TRBV7-2 and TRBJ2-2; D gene uncertain. There are 14 residues in the CDR3. Germline V gives CDR1 SGHTA, CDR2 FQGNSA. V lost 5 bases, J lost 1 base, and 8 bases lay in between. For the CDR3, the DNA is TGTGCCAGCAGCCCCCAGATGAACACCGGGGAGCTGTTTTTT. This codes for CASSPQMNTGELFF.

The chain joins TRBV29-1 to TRBJ1-1, with a tentative D call TRBD1 (5 bases). The CDR3 extends over 15 amino acids. V lost 8 bases, J lost 3 bases, and 22 bases lay in between. Per the germline V gene, CDR1 is SQVTM and CDR2 is ANQGSEA. This CDR3 reads CSPLGVGESDTEAFF. The DNA of the CDR3 is TGCAGCCCCCTTGGGGTAGGGGAATCTGACACTGAAGCTTTCTTT. Full variable domain (remainder filled in from reference TRBV29-1 and TRBJ1-1): SAVISQKPSRDICQRGTSLTIQCQVDSQVTMMFWYRQQPGQSLTLIATANQGSEATYESGFVIDKFPISRPNLTFSTLTVSNMSPEDSSIYLCSPLGVGESDTEAFFGQGTRLTVV.

Only a few counts were recorded for this clone. The rearrangement uses TRBV7-2 and TRBJ1-1; a weak D match, TRBD1 (6 bases). The V end was cut by 5 bases, the J end by 2 bases, with 15 bases between. Germline lookup yields CDR1 SGHTA and CDR2 FQGNSA. The CDR3 consists of 15 residues. CDR3 coding DNA: TGTGCCAGCAGCCCACAGGGCCGCCCTAACACTGAAGCTTTCTTT. It yields the protein CASSPQGRPNTEAFF. The variable domain in full, with the rest retrieved from reference TRBV7-2 and TRBJ1-1, is GAGVSQSPSNKVTEKGKDVELRCDPISGHTALYWYRQSLGQGLEFLIYFQGNSAPDKSGLPSDRFSAERTGGSVSTLTIQRTQQEDSAVYLCASSPQGRPNTEAFFGQGTRLTVV.

A few counts support this clone. The genes are TRBV4-3 and TRBJ2-1, with 11 positions matching TRBD2. V shed 1 base, J shed 7 bases, and the junction held 3 bases outside the gene matches. The germline V gene has CDR1 LGHNA and CDR2 YSLEER. CDR3 length equals 15 residues. CDR3 in DNA: TGCGCCAGCAGCCAAGTTGGGACTAGCGGAAATGAGCAGTTCTTC. Translating gives CASSQVGTSGNEQFF.

The chain recombines TRBV18 with TRBJ2-4; TRBD2 matches at 12 bases. Germline CDR1 reads KGHSH; CDR2 reads LQKENI. The J segment lost 7 bases and the V segment lost 3 bases, leaving 16 bases of the junction unmatched. The CDR3 has 19 amino acids. As DNA, the CDR3 is TGTGCCAGCTCACCCTTACCGATTTCGACTAGCGGGAGATCTAACATTCAGTACTTC. It specifies CASSPLPISTSGRSNIQYF.